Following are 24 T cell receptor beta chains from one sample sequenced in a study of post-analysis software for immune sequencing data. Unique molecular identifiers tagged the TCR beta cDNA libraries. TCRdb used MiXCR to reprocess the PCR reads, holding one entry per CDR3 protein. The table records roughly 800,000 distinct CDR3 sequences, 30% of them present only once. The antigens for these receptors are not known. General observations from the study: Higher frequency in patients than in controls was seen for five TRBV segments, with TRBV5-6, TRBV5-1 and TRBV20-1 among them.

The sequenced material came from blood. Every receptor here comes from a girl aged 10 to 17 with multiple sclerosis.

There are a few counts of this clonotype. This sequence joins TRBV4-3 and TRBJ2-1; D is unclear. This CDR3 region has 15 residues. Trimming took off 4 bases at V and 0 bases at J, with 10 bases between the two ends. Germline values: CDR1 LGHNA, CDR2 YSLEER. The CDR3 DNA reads TGCGCCAGCAGCCCCGGAGCGATCTCCTACAATGAGCAGTTCTTC. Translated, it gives CASSPGAISYNEQFF.

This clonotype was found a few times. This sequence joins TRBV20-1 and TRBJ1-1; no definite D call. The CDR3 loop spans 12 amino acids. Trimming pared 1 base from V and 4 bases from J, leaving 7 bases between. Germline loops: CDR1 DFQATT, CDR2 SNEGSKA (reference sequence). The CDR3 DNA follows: TGCAGTGCTAGAGCCGTCCGCACTGAAGCTTTCTTT. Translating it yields CSARAVRTEAFF.

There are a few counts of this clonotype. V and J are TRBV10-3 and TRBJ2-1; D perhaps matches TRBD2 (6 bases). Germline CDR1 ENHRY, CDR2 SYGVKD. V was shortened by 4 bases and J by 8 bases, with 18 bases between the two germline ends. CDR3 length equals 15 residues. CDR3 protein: CAISASVGSVYEQFF. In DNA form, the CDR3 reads TGTGCCATCAGTGCCTCTGTCGGGAGTGTGTATGAGCAGTTCTTC.

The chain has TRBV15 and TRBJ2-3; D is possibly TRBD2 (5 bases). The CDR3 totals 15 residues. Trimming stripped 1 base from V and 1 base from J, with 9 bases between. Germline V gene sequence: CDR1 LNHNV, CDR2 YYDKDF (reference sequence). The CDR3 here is CATSRAARGTDTQYF. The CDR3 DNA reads TGTGCCACCAGCAGAGCGGCGCGGGGCACAGATACGCAGTATTTT. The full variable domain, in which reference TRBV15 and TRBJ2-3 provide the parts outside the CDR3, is DAMVIQNPRYQVTQFGKPVTLSCSQTLNHNVMYWYQQKSSQAPKLLFHYYDKDFNNEADTPDNFQSRRPNTSFCFLDIRSPGLGDTAMYLCATSRAARGTDTQYFGPGTRLTVL.

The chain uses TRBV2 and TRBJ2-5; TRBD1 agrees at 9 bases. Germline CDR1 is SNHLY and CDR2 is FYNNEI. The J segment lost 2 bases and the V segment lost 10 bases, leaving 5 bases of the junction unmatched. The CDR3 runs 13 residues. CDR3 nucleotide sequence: TGTGCCACCGAGACAGGGGGACAAGAGACCCAGTACTTC. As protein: CATETGGQETQYF.

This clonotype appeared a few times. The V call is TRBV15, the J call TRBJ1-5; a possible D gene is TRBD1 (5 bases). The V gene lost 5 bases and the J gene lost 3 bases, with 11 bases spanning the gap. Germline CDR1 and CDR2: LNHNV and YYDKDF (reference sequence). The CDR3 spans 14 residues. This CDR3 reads CATSATDINQPQHF. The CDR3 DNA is TGTGCCACCAGCGCGACAGACATCAATCAGCCCCAGCATTTT. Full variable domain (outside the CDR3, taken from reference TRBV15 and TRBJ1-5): DAMVIQNPRYQVTQFGKPVTLSCSQTLNHNVMYWYQQKSSQAPKLLFHYYDKDFNNEADTPDNFQSRRPNTSFCFLDIRSPGLGDTAMYLCATSATDINQPQHFGDGTRLSIL.

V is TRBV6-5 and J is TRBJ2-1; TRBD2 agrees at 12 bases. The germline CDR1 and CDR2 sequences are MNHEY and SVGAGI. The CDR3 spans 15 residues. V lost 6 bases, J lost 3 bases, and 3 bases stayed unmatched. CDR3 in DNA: TGTGCCAGCAGATCACTAGCGGGAGGCTACAATGAGCAGTTCTTC. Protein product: CASRSLAGGYNEQFF.

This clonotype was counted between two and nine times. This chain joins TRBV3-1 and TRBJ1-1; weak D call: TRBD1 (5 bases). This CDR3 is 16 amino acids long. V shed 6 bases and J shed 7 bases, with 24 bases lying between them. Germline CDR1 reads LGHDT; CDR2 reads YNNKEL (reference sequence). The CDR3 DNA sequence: TGTGCCAGCAGACAACACGGGGCGGGGGTCCTCGGTGAAGCTTTCTTT. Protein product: CASRQHGAGVLGEAFF.

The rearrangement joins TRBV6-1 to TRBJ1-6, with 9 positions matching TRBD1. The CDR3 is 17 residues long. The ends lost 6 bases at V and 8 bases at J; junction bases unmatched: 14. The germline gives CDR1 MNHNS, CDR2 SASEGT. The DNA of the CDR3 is TGTGCCAGCAGCTTTGGGACAGGGACCAGGAAGGATTCACCCCTCCACTTT. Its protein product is CASSFGTGTRKDSPLHF.

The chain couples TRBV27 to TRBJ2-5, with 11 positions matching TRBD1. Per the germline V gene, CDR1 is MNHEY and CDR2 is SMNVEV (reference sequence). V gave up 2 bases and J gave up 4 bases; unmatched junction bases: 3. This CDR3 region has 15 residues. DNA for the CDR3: TGTGCCAGCAGTTTAAACGGACAGGGGGCAGAGACCCAGTACTTC. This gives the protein CASSLNGQGAETQYF.

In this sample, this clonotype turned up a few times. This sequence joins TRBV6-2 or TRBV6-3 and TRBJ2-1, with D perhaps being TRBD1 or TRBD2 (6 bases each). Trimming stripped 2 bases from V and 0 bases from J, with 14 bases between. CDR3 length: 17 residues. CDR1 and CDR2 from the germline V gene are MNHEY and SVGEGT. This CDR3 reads CASSYNWGATSYNEQFF. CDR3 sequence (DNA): TGTGCCAGCAGTTACAATTGGGGGGCCACCTCCTACAATGAGCAGTTCTTC.

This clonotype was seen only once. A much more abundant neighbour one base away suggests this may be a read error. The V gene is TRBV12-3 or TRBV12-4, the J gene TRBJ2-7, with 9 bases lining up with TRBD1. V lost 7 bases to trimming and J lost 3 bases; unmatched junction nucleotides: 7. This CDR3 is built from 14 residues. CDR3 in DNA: TGTGCCAGCACTTTGGGGACAGGGAACTACGAGCAGTACTTC. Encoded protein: CASTLGTGNYEQYF.

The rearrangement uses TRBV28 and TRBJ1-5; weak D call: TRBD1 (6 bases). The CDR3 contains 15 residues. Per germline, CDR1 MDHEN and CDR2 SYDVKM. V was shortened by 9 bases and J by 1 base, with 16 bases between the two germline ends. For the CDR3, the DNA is TGTGCCAGTCGAGACACAGGGATCAGCAATCAGCCCCAGCATTTT. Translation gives CASRDTGISNQPQHF.

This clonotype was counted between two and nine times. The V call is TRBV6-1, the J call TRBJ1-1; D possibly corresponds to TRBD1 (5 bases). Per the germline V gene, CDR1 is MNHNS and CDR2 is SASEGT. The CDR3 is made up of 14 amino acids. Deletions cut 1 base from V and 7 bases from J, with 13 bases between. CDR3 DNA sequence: TGTGCCAGCAGTGAAGTAAGGGGTTACGGTGAAGCTTTCTTT. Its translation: CASSEVRGYGEAFF.

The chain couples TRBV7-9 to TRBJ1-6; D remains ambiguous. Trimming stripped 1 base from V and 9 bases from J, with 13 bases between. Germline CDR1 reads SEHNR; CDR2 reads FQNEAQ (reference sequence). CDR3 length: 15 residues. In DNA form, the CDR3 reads TGTGCCAGCAGCTTAGACACTACCGCAAGTTCACCCCTCCACTTT. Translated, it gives CASSLDTTASSPLHF.

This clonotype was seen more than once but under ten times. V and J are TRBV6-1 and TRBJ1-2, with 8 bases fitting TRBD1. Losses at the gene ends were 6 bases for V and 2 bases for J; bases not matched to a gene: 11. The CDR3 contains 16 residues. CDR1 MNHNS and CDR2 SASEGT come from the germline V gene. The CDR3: CASSADRDRFNYGYTF. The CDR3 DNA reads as TGTGCCAGCAGCGCGGACAGGGACCGTTTCAACTATGGCTACACCTTC.

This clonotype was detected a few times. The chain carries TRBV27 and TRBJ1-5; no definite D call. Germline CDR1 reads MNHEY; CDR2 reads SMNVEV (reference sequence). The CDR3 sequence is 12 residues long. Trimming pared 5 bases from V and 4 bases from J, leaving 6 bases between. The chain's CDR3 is CASSASNQPQHF. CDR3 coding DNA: TGTGCCAGCAGTGCCTCTAATCAGCCCCAGCATTTT.

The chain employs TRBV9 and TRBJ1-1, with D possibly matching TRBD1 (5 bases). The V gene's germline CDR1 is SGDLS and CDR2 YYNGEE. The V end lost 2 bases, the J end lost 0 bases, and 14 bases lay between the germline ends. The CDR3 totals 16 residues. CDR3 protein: CASSVGPKLMNTEAFF. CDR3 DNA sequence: TGTGCCAGCAGCGTGGGACCGAAGCTAATGAACACTGAAGCTTTCTTT.

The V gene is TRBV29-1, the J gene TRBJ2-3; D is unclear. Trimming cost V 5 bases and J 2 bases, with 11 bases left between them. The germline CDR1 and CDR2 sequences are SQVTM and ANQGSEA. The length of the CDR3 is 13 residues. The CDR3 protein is CSVRQRVTDTQYF. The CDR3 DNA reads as TGCAGCGTTCGACAAAGGGTCACAGATACGCAGTATTTT.

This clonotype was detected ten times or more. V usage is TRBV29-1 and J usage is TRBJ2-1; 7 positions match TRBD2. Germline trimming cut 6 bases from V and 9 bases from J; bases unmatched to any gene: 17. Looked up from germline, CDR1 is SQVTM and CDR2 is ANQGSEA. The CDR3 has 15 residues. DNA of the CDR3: TGCAGCGTGGTGACTAGCCAATACAAGTACGGTGAGCAGTTCTTC. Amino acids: CSVVTSQYKYGEQFF.

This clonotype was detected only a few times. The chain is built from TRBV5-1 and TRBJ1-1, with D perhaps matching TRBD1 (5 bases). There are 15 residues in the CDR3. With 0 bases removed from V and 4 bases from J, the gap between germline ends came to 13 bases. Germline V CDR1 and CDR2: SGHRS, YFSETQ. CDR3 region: CASSLGLGAGTEAFF. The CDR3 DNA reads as TGCGCCAGCAGCTTGGGCCTCGGGGCGGGCACTGAAGCTTTCTTT.

The CDR3 nucleotides are TGTGCCACCAGCAGGGAAAGACGCCGACCCACCGGGGAGCTGTTTTTT. Its protein is CATSRERRRPTGELFF. The chain couples TRBV15 to TRBJ2-2; D not resolved. Germline assignment: CDR1 LNHNV and CDR2 YYDKDF (reference sequence). V was shortened by 3 bases and J by 4 bases, with 15 bases between the two germline ends. This CDR3 has 16 residues.

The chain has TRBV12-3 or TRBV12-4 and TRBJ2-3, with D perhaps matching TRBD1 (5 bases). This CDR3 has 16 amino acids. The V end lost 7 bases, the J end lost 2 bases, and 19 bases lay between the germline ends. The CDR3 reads CASKPLSRTTTDTQYF. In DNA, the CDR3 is TGTGCCAGCAAACCCCTTAGCAGGACAACCACAGATACGCAGTATTTT.

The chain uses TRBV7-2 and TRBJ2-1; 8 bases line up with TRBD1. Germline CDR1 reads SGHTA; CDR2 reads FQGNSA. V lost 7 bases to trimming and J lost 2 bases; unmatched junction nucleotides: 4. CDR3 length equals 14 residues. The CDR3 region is CASIPGQAYNEQFF. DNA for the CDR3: TGTGCCAGCATCCCGGGACAGGCCTACAATGAGCAGTTCTTC.